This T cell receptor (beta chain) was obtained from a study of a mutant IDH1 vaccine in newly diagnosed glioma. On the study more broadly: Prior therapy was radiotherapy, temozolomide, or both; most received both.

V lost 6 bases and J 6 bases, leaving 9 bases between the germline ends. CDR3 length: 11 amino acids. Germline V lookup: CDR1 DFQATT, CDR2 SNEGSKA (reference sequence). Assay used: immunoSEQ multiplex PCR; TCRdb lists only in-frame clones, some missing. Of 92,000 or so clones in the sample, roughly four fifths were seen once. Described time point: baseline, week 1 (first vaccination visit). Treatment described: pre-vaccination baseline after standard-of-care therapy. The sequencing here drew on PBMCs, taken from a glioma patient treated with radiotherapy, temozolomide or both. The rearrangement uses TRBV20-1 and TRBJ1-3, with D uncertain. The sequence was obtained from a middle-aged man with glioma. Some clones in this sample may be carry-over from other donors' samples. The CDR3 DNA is TGCAGTGCCGGACGTCCAAACACCATATATTTT. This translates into CSAGRPNTIYF.